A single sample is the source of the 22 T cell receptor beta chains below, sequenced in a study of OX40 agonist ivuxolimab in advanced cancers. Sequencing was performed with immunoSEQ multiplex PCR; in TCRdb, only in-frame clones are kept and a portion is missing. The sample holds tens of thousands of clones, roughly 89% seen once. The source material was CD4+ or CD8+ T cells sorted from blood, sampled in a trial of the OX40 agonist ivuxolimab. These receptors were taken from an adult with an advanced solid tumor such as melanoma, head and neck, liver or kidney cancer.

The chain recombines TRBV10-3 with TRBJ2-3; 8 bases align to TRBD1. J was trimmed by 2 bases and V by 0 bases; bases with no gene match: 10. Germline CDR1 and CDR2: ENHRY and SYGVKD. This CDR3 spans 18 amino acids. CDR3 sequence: CAISESIPGTGFTDTQYF. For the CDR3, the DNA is TGTGCCATCAGTGAGTCGATACCCGGGACAGGATTCACAGATACGCAGTATTTT.

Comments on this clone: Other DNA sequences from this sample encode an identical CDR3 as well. The CDR3 protein is CSAREANYGYTF. DNA of the CDR3: TGCAGCGCCCGCGAGGCGAACTATGGCTACACCTTC. The rearrangement joins TRBV29-1 to TRBJ1-2, with D uncertain. Germline V gives CDR1 SQVTM, CDR2 ANQGSEA. V dropped 7 bases and J dropped 2 bases, with 11 bases sitting between them. The CDR3 has 12 amino acids.

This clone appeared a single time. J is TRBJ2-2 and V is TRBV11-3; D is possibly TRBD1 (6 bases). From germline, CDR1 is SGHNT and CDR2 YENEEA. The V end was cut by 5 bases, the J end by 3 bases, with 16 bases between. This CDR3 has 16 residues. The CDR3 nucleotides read TGTGCCAGCAGCCTCCAAGGGGGAGCGTACACCGGGGAGCTGTTTTTT. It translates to CASSLQGGAYTGELFF.

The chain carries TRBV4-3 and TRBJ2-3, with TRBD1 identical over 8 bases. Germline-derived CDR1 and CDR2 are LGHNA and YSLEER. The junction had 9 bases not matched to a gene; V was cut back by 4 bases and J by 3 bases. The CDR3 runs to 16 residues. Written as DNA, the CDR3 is TGCGCCAGCAGCCCCCGGACAGGGTTTGGGACAGATACGCAGTATTTT. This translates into CASSPRTGFGTDTQYF.

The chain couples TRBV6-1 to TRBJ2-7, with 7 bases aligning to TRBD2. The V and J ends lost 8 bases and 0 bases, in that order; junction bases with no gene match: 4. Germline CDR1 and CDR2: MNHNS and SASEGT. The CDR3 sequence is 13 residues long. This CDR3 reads CASRLADSYEQYF. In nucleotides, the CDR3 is TGTGCCAGCCGTCTAGCGGACTCCTACGAGCAGTACTTC.

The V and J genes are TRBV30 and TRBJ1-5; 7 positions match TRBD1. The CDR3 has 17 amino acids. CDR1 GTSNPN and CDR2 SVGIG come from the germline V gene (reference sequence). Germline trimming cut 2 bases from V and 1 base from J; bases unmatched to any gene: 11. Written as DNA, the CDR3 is TGTGCCTGGAGTAATACGCCCGCAGGGGGAAGCAATCAGCCCCAGCATTTT. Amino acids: CAWSNTPAGGSNQPQHF. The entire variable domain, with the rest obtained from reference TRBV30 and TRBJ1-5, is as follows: SQTIHQWPATLVQPVGSPLSLECTVEGTSNPNLYWYRQAAGRGLQLLFYSVGIGQISSEVPQNLSASRPQDRQFILSSKKLLLSDSGFYLCAWSNTPAGGSNQPQHFGDGTRLSIL.

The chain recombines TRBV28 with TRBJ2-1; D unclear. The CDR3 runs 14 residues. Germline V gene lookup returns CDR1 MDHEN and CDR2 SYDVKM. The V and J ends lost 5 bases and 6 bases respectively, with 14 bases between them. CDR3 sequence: CASSPPLVGNEQFF. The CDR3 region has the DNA TGTGCCAGCAGTCCCCCCCTCGTTGGCAATGAGCAGTTCTTC.

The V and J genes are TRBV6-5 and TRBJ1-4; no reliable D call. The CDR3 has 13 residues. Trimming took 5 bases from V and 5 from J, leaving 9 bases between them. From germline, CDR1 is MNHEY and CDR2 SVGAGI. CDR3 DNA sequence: TGTGCCAGCAGTCTCCTCATAAATGAAAAACTGTTTTTT. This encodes CASSLLINEKLFF.

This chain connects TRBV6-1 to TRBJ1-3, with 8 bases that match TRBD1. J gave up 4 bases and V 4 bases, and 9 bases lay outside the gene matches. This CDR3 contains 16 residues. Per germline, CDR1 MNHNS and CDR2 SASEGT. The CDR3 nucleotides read TGTGCCAGCAGTGCCGGGCAGGGGGCTGTCGGAAACACCATATATTTT. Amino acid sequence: CASSAGQGAVGNTIYF.

The CDR3 DNA is TGTGCCAGCACCCAGGACCCGTTGATAGGTGGCTACACCTTC. It yields the protein CASTQDPLIGGYTF. The chain couples TRBV6-4 to TRBJ1-2; D is unclear. Germline V gene sequence: CDR1 MRHNA, CDR2 SNTAGT. This CDR3 has 14 residues. V dropped 7 bases and J dropped 7 bases, with 19 bases sitting between them.

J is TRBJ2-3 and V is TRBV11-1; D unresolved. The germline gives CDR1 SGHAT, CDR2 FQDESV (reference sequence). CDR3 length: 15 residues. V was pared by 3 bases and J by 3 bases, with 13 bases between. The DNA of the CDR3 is TGTGCCAGCAGCTTTGGCAGCCTTGGTACAGATACGCAGTATTTT. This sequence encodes CASSFGSLGTDTQYF.

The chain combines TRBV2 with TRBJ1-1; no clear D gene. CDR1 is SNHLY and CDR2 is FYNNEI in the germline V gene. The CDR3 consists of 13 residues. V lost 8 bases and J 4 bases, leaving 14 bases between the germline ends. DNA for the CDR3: TGTGCCAGCCGCCTAGAGGAAGGCACTGAAGCTTTCTTT. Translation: CASRLEEGTEAFF. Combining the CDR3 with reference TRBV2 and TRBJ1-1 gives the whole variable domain EPEVTQTPSHQVTQMGQEVILRCVPISNHLYFYWYRQILGQKVEFLVSFYNNEISEKSEIFDDQFSVERPDGSNFTLKIRSTKLEDSAMYFCASRLEEGTEAFFGQGTRLTVV.

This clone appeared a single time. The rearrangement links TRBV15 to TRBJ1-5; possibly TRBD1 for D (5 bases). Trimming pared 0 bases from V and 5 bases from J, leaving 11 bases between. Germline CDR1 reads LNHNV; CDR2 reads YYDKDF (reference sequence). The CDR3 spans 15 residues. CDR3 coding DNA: TGTGCCACCAGCAGAGATATCCGGGGACATCAGCCCCAGCATTTT. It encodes CATSRDIRGHQPQHF. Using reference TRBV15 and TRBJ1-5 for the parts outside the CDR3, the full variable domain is DAMVIQNPRYQVTQFGKPVTLSCSQTLNHNVMYWYQQKSSQAPKLLFHYYDKDFNNEADTPDNFQSRRPNTSFCFLDIRSPGLGDTAMYLCATSRDIRGHQPQHFGDGTRLSIL.

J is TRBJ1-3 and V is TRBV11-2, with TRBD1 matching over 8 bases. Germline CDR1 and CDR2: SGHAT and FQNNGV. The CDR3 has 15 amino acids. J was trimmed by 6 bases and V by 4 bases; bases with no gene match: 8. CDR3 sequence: CASSSLRDRQNTIYF. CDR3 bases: TGTGCCAGCAGCTCCCTCCGGGACAGGCAAAACACCATATATTTT.

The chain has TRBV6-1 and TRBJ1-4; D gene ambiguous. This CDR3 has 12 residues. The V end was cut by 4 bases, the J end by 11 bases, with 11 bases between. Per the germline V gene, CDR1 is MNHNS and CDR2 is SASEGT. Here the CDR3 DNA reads TGTGCCAGCAGTGGTGCCCCCGGGAAACTGTTTTTT. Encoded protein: CASSGAPGKLFF.

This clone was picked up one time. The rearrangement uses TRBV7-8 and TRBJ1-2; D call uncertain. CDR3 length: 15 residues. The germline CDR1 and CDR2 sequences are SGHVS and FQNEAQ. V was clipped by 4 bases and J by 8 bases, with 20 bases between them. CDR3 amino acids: CASSSEGTAKRGYTF. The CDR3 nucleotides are TGTGCCAGCAGCTCGGAGGGTACGGCAAAACGGGGCTACACCTTC.

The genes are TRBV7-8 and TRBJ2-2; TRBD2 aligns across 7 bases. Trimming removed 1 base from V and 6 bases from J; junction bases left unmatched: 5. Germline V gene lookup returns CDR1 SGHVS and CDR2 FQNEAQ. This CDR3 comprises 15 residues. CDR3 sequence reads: CASSLDGLGPGELFF. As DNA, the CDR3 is TGTGCCAGCAGCTTAGATGGACTAGGCCCCGGGGAGCTGTTTTTT.

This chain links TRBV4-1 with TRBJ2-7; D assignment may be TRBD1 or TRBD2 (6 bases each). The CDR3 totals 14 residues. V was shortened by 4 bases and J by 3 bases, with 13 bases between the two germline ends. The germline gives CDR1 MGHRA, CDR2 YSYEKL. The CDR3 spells CASSPRQDYYEQYF. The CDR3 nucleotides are TGCGCCAGCAGCCCCCGACAGGACTACTACGAGCAGTACTTC.

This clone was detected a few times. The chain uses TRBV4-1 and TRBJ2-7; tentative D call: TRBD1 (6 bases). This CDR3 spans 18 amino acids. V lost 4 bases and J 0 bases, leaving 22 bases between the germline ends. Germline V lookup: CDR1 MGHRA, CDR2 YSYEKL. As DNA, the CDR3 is TGCGCCAGCAGCCCGTGGGGAACCGGGACAAGAGACTCCTACGAGCAGTACTTC. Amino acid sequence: CASSPWGTGTRDSYEQYF.

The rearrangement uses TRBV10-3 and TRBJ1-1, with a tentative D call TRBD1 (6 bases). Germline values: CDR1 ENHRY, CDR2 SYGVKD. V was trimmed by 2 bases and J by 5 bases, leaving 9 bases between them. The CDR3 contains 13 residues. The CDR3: CAISEGRGTEAFF. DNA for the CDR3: TGTGCCATCAGTGAGGGGAGGGGGACTGAAGCTTTCTTT.

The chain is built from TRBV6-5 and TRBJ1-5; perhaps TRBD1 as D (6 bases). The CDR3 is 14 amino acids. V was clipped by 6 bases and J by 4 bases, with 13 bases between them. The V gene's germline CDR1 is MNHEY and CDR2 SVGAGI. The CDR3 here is CASSATGKNQPQHF. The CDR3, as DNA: TGTGCCAGCAGCGCAACAGGGAAAAATCAGCCCCAGCATTTT.

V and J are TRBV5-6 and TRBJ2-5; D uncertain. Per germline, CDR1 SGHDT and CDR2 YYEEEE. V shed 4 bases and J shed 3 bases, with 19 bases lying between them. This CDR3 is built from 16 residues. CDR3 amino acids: CASSKRVLPGEETQYF. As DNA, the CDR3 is TGTGCCAGCAGCAAACGGGTCCTTCCGGGCGAAGAGACCCAGTACTTC.